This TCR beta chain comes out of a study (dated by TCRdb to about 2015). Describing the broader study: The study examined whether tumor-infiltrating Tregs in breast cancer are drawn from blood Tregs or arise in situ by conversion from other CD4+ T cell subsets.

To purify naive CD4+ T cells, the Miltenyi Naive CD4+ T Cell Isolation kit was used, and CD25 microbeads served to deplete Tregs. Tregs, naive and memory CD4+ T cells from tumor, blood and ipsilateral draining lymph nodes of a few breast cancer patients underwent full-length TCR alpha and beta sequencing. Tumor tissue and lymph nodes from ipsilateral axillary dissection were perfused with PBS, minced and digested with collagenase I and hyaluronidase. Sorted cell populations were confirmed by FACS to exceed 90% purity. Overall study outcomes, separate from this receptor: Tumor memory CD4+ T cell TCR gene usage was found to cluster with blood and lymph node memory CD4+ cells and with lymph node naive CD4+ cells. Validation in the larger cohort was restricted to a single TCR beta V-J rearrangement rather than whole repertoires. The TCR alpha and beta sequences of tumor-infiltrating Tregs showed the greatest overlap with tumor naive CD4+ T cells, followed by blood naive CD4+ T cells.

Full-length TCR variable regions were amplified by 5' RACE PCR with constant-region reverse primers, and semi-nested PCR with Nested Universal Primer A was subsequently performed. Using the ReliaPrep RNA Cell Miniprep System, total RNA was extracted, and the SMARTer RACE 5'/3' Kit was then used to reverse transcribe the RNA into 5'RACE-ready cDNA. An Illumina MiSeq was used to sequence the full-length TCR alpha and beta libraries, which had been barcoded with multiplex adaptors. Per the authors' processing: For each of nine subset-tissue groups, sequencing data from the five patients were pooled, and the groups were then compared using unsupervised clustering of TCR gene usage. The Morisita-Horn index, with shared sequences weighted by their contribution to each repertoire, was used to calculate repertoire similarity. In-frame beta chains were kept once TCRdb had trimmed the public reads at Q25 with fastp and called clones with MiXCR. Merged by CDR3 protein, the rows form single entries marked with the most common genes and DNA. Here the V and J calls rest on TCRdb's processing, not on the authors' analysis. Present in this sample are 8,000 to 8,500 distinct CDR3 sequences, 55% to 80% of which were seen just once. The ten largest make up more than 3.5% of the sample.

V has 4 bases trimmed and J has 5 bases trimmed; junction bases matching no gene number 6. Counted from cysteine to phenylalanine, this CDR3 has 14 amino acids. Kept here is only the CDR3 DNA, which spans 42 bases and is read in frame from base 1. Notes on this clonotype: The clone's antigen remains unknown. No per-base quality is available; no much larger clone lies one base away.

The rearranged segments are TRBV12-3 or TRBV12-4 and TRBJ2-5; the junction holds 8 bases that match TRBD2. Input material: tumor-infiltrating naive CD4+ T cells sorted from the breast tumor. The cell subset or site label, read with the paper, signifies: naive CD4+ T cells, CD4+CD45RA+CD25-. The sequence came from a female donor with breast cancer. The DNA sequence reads TGTGCCAGCAGTTCCGGCGGGGGGTCGGAGACCCAGTACTTC. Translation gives CASSSGGGSETQYF.